This TCR beta chain was found in a study of blood T cells in healthy people across ages. A word on this clonotype: One junction end disagrees with the germline gene, perhaps due to a read error.

Per germline, CDR1 SGHKS and CDR2 YYEKEE (reference sequence). This CDR3 comprises 15 residues. Sample-barcoded 5' priming and a J-beta primer mix drove a second PCR of roughly 6 to 12 cycles. TCRdb re-called the 5' RACE reads with MiXCR, one entry per CDR3 protein. The data hold about 730,000 distinct CDR3 sequences, with roughly 43% observed a single time. The receptor comes from a woman aged 55-75 years in good health. The rearrangement links TRBV5-5 to TRBJ2-5, with 8 bases fitting TRBD2. Sequencing was carried out using blood. The CDR3 reads CASKTSASYQETRYF. CDR3 sequence (DNA): TGTGCCAGCAAGACTAGCGCGTCGTACCAAGAGACCCGGTACTTC.